The TCR beta chain described here comes from a study of blood T cell repertoires in COVID-19. As for the study in general: COVID-19 samples from acute and convalescent phases originated in the United States, Italy and Spain.

Germline CDR1 is SGHKS and CDR2 is YYEKEE (reference sequence). The CDR3 covers 14 residues. V lost 0 bases and J lost 4; bases outside the gene matches: 1. Clones were sequenced by immunoSEQ multiplex PCR, and TCRdb holds only the in-frame ones, with some missing. The profile shows approximately 310,000 clones, approximately 81% of them singletons. Up to 2 weeks before entering the study, exposed participants had met a COVID-19 case. The rearrangement links TRBV5-5 to TRBJ2-5; 9 bases align to TRBD2. The sequenced sample consisted of PBMCs or T cells enriched from blood (not recorded which). The source of this sequence is a woman younger than 45 who had been exposed to COVID-19. CDR3 DNA sequence: TGTGCCAGCAGCTTGGCGACTAGCGGAGAGACCCAGTACTTC. Translated, it gives CASSLATSGETQYF. The variable domain in full, completed from reference TRBV5-5 and TRBJ2-5, reads DAGVTQSPTHLIKTRGQQVTLRCSPISGHKSVSWYQQVLGQGPQFIFQYYEKEERGRGNFPDRFSARQFPNYSSELNVNALLLGDSALYLCASSLATSGETQYFGPGTRLLVL.